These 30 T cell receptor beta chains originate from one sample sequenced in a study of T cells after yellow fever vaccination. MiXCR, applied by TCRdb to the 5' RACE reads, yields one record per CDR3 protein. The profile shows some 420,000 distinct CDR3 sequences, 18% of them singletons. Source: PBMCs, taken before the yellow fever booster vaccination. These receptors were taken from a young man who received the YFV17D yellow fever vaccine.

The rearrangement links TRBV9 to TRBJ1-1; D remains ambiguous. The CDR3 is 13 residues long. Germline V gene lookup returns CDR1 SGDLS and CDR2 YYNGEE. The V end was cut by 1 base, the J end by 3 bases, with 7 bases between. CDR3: CASSVLRDTEAFF. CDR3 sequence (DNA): TGTGCCAGCAGCGTACTGCGGGACACTGAAGCTTTCTTT.

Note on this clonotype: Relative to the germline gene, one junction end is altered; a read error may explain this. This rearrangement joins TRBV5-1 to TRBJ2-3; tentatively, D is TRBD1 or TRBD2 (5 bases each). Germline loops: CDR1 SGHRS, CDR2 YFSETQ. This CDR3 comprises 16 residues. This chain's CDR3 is CASSVAGTANTVTQYF. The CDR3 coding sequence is TGCGCCAGCAGCGTGGCCGGGACGGCGAACACAGTTACGCAGTATTTT.

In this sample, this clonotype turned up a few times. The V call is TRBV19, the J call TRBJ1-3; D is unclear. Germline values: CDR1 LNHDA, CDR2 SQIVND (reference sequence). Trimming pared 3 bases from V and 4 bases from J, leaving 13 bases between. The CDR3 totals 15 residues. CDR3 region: CASSISSSSGNTIYF. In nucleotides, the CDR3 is TGTGCCAGTAGTATCTCCTCTTCGTCCGGAAACACCATATATTTT.

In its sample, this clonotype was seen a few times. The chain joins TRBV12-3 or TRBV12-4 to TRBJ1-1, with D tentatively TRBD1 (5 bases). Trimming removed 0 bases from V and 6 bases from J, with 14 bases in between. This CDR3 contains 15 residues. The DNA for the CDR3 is TGTGCCAGCAGTTTAGCGCCCGGGGGTTGGGCTGAAGCTTTCTTT. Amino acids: CASSLAPGGWAEAFF.

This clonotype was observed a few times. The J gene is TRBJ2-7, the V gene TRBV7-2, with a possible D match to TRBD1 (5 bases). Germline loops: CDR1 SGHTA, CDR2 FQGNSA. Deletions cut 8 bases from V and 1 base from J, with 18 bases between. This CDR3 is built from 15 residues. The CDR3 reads CASGWAPGPSYEQYF. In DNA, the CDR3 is TGTGCCAGCGGCTGGGCACCAGGGCCGTCCTACGAGCAGTACTTC.

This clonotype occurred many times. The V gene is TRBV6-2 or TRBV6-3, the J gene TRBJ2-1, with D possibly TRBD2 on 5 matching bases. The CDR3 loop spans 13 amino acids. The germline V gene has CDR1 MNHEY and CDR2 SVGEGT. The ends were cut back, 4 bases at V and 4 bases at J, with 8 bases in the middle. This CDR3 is CASSWGVYNEQFF. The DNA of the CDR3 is TGTGCCAGCAGTTGGGGAGTTTACAATGAGCAGTTCTTC.

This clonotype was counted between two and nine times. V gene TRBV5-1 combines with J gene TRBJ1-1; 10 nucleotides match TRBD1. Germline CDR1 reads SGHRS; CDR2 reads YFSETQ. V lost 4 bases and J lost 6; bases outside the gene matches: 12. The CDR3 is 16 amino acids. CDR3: CASSHGTGDAKAEAFF. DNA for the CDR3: TGCGCCAGCAGCCATGGGACAGGGGATGCTAAGGCTGAAGCTTTCTTT.

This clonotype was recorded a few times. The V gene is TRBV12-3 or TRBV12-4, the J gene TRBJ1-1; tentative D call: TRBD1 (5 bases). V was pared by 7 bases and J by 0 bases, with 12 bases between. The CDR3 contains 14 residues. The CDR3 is CASNVPGLNTEAFF. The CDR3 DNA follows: TGTGCCAGCAACGTTCCGGGACTGAACACTGAAGCTTTCTTT.

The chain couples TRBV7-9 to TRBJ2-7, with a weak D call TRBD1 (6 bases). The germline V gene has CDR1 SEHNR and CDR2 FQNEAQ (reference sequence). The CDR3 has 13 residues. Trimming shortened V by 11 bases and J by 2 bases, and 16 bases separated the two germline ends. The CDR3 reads CASALQGPYEQYF. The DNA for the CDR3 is TGTGCCTCGGCGCTACAGGGTCCCTACGAGCAGTACTTC.

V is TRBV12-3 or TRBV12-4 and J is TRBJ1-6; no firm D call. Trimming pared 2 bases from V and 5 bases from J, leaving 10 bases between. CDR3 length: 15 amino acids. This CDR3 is CASSLRSRNNSPLHF. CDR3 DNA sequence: TGTGCCAGCAGTTTACGTTCGAGGAATAATTCACCCCTCCACTTT.

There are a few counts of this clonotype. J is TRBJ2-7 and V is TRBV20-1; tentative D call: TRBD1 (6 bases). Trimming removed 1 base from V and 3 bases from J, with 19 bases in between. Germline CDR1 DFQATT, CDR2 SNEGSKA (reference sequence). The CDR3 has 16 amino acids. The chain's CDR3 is CSARGNVGVGGYEQYV. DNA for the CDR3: TGCAGTGCTAGAGGCAACGTTGGAGTAGGGGGCTACGAGCAGTACGTC.

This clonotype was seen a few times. The CDR3 sequence: CASIRSQANTEAFF. The CDR3 nucleotides are TGTGCCAGCATTAGGAGCCAGGCTAACACTGAAGCTTTCTTT. The chain joins TRBV6-5 to TRBJ1-1; D remains ambiguous. Germline V gives CDR1 MNHEY, CDR2 SVGAGI. The CDR3 extends over 14 amino acids. Between the trimmed V and J ends, which lost 7 bases and 2 bases, there was a span of 14 bases.

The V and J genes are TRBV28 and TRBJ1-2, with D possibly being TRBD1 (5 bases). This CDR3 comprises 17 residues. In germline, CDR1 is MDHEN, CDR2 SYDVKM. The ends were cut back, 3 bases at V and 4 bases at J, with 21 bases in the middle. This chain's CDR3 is CASSFHLEGRKTYGYTF. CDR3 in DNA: TGTGCCAGCAGTTTCCACCTTGAGGGACGGAAGACCTATGGCTACACCTTC.

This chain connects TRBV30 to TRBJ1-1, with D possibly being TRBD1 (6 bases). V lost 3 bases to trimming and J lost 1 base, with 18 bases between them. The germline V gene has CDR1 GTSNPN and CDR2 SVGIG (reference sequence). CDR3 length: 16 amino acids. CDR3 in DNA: TGTGCCTGGAGAGTGGGGACATACCCTAAGAACACTGAAGCTTTCTTT. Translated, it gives CAWRVGTYPKNTEAFF.

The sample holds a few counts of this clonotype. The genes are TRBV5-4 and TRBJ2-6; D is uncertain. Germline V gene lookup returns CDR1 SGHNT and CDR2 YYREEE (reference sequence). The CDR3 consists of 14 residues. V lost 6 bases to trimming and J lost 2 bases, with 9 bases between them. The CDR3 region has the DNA TGTGCCAGCACCCTCCATGCTGGGGCCAACGTCCTGACTTTC. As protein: CASTLHAGANVLTF.

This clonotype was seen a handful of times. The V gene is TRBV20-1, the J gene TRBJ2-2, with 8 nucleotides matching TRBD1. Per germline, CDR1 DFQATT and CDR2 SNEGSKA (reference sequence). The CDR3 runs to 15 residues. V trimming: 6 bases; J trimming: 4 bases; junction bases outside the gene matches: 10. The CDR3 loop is CSAGAGQALTGELFF. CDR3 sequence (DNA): TGCAGTGCGGGGGCGGGACAGGCACTCACCGGGGAGCTGTTTTTT.

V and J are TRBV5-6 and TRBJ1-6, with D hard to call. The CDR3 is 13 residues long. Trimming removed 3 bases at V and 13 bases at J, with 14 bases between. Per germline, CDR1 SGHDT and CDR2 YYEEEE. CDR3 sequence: CASSSPIPSPLHF. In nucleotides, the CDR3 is TGTGCCAGCAGCTCACCGATCCCTTCGCCCCTCCACTTT.

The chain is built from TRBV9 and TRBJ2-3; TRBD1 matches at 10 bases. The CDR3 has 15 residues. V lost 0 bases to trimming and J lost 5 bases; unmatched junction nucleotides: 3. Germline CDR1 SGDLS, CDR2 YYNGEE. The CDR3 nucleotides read TGTGCCAGCAGCGTAGTGGGACAGGGGCAAGATACGCAGTATTTT. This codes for CASSVVGQGQDTQYF.

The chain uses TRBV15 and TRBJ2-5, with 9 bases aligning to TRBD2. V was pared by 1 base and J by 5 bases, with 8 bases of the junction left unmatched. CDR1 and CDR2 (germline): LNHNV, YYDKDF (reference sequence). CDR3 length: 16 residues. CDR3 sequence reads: CATSRAVAGVSETQYF. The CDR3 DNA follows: TGTGCCACCAGCAGAGCGGTAGCGGGGGTCTCGGAGACCCAGTACTTC.

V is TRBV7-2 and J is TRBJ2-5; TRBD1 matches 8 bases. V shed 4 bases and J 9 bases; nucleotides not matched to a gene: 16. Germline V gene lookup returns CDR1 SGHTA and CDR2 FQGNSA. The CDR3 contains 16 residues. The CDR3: CASSSKQGTGAVAQYF. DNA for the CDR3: TGTGCCAGCAGCTCCAAACAAGGGACAGGTGCTGTGGCCCAGTACTTC.

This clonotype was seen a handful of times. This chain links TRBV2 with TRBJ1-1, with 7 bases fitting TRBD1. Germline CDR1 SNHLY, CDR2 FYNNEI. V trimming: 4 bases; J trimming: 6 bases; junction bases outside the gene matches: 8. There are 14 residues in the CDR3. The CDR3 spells CASSAAGGRAEAFF. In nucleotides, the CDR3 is TGTGCCAGCAGTGCTGCAGGGGGTAGAGCTGAAGCTTTCTTT. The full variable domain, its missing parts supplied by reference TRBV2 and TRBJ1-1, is EPEVTQTPSHQVTQMGQEVILRCVPISNHLYFYWYRQILGQKVEFLVSFYNNEISEKSEIFDDQFSVERPDGSNFTLKIRSTKLEDSAMYFCASSAAGGRAEAFFGQGTRLTVV.

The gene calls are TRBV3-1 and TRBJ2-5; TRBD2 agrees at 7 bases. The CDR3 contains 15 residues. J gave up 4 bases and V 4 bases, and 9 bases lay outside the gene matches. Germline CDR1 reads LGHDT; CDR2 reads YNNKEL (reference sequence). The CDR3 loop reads CASSPPGLVRETQYF. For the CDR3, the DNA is TGTGCCAGCAGCCCTCCCGGACTAGTCAGAGAGACCCAGTACTTC.

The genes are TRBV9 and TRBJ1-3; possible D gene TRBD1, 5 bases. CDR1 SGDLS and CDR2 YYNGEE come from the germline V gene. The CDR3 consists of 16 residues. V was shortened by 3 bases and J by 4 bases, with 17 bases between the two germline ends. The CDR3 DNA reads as TGTGCCAGCAGCGGAATCCATGAGGGGTCCGGAAACACCATATATTTT. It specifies CASSGIHEGSGNTIYF.

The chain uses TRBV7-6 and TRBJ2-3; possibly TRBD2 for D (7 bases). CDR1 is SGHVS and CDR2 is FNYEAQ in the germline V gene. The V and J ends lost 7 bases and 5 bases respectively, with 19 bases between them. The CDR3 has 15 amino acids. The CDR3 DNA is TGTGCCAGCACCCTTCGACGGGGGGCGGTAGATACGCAGTATTTT. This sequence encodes CASTLRRGAVDTQYF. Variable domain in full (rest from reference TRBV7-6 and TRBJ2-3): GAGVSQSPRYKVTKRGQDVALRCDPISGHVSLYWYRQALGQGPEFLTYFNYEAQQDKSGLPNDRFSAERPEGSISTLTIQRTEQRDSAMYRCASTLRRGAVDTQYFGPGTRLTVL.

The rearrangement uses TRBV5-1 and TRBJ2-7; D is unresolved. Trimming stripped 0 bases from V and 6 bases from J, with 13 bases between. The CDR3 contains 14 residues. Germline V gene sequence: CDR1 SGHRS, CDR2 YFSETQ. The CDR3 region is CASSLDFTAGEQYF. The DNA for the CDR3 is TGCGCCAGCAGCTTGGACTTCACAGCAGGCGAGCAGTACTTC.

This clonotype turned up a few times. The CDR3 is CASSSRGYLGETQYF. The CDR3 bases are TGTGCCAGCAGTTCGCGGGGGTACCTGGGGGAGACCCAGTACTTC. This chain links TRBV25-1 with TRBJ2-5, with TRBD2 matching over 7 bases. Germline CDR1 is MGHDK and CDR2 is SYGVNS. The CDR3 sequence is 15 residues long. Trimming took 5 bases from V and 5 from J; bases not matched to a gene: 11.

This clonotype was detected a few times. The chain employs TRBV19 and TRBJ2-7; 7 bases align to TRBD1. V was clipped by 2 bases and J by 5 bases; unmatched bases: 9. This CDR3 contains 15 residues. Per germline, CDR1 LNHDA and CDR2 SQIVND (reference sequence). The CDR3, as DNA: TGTGCCAGTAGTATAAGGGCCAGGGGGAACGACGAGCAGTACTTC. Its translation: CASSIRARGNDEQYF. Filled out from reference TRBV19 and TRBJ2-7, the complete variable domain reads DGGITQSPKYLFRKEGQNVTLSCEQNLNHDAMYWYRQDPGQGLRLIYYSQIVNDFQKGDIAEGYSVSREKKESFPLTVTSAQKNPTAFYLCASSIRARGNDEQYFGPGTRLTVT.

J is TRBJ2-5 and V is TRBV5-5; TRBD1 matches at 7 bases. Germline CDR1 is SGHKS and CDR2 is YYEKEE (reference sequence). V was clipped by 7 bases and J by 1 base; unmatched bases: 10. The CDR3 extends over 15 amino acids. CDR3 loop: CASLRGQVVQETQYF. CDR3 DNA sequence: TGTGCCAGCCTGAGGGGGCAGGTAGTCCAAGAGACCCAGTACTTC.

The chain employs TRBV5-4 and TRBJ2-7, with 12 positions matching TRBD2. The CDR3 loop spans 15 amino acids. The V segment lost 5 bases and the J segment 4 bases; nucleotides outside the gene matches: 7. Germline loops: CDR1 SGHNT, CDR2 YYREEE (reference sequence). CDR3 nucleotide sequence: TGTGCCAGCAGTTCCGTGACTAGCGGGGGTTACGAGCAGTACTTC. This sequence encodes CASSSVTSGGYEQYF.

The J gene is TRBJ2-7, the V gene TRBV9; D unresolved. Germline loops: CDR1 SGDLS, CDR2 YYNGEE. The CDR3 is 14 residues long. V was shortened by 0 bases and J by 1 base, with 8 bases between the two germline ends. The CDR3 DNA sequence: TGTGCCAGCAGCGTAGTGGGCGCTTCCTACGAGCAGTACTTC. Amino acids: CASSVVGASYEQYF.